This T cell receptor beta chain was recovered during a study of T cell responses to AZD1222 COVID-19 vaccine. Study summary: The analysis combined second doses at about 4 or about 12 weeks. Study-level results: Only after the peak T cell response were repertoires sampled. Only six individuals given AZD1222 were seropositive at baseline.

The repertoire was sequenced with immunoSEQ multiplex PCR; TCRdb's copy has only in-frame clones and lacks some. The repertoire holds about 180,000 clones, with about 86% as singletons. V gave up 6 bases and J gave up 5 bases, with 8 bases separating them. CDR1 and CDR2 (germline): MNHEY, SVGAGI. The CDR3 loop spans 12 amino acids. Comments on this clone: Its antigen is still unknown.

The receptor was derived from an adult in good health. The chain recombines TRBV6-5 with TRBJ2-1; D remains unclear. Material: peripheral blood, obtained on day 0 of AZD1222 vaccination. CDR3 in amino acids: CASSSRNNEQFF. In DNA, the CDR3 is TGTGCCAGCAGCTCGCGTAACAATGAGCAGTTCTTC.